The clone carrying this TCR beta chain has more than one count but fewer than ten. Its target is unknown. The PCR used 60 Vbeta and 13 Jbeta primers. Original data processing: An analysis that came later counted 80 million or so unique TCR beta chains, approximately 12 million shared. Measured with immunoSEQ multiplex PCR; TCRdb has only the in-frame clones, and not every one. That table furnishes V, J and clone size, whereas the DNA furnished D and trimming. The table has some 150,000 clones, roughly 82% seen once. The CDR3 loop spans 16 amino acids. The V gene's germline CDR1 is SGHRS and CDR2 YFSETQ. With 0 bases removed from V and 0 bases from J, the gap between germline ends came to 10 bases. The sample belongs to a study of cytomegalovirus exposure and HLA in healthy donors. Study information: Earlier findings included approximately 120 million unique TCR beta sequences obtained from approximately 170 million T cells.

Study-wide results and caveats: Among TCR sequences, most were rare, though some public TCRs appeared in many donors.

The chain joins TRBV5-1 to TRBJ2-1; D may be TRBD2 (6 bases). This receptor was taken from a man between 18 and 35 years old in good health and CMV-seropositive. Sequencing was performed on PBMCs. The CDR3: CASSLVSGLSYNEQFF. CDR3 nucleotides: TGCGCCAGCAGCTTGGTGAGCGGGCTCTCCTACAATGAGCAGTTCTTC. The full variable domain, completed using reference TRBV5-1 and TRBJ2-1, is KAGVTQTPRYLIKTRGQQVTLSCSPISGHRSVSWYQQTPGQGLQFLFEYFSETQRNKGNFPGRFSGRQFSNSRSEMNVSTLELGDSALYLCASSLVSGLSYNEQFFGPGTRLTVL.